This entry lists 17 T cell receptor beta chains sequenced from one sample in a study of T cells in Graves' hyperthyroidism and ophthalmopathy. The CDR3 regions of TCR beta were amplified from RNA transcripts. The TCR CDR3 was amplified in a first-round RT-PCR using the HTBI primer set. TCRdb independently ran MiXCR on the multiplex PCR reads; one entry per CDR3 protein. The sample includes hundreds of thousands of distinct CDR3 sequences, approximately 36% of them seen just once. Sequencing was done on a sample of blood. The source of these receptors is a woman aged 35 to 49 with Graves' hyperthyroidism.

This clonotype has at least ten counts. The CDR3 sequence is CASSRRLSSYEQYF. The CDR3 DNA reads TGTGCCAGCAGCCGCAGGTTGAGCTCCTACGAGCAGTACTTC. The rearrangement uses TRBV7-2 and TRBJ2-7; unclear D gene. This CDR3 is 14 amino acids long. Germline V lookup: CDR1 SGHTA, CDR2 FQGNSA. With 5 bases removed from V and 0 bases from J, the gap between germline ends came to 11 bases.

In this sample, this clonotype turned up a few times. This chain links TRBV7-2 with TRBJ1-1, with D unresolved. Germline CDR1 is SGHTA and CDR2 is FQGNSA. The length of the CDR3 is 16 residues. The V and J ends lost 0 bases and 3 bases respectively, with 14 bases between them. The CDR3 region has the DNA TGTGCCAGCAGCTTAGCTCTTGGACTCCGCGACACTGAAGCTTTCTTT. Protein sequence: CASSLALGLRDTEAFF.

V is TRBV7-9 and J is TRBJ2-7; 7 positions agree with TRBD2. J was trimmed by 7 bases and V by 6 bases; bases with no gene match: 9. Germline V gene data show CDR1 as SEHNR and CDR2 as FQNEAQ (reference sequence). This CDR3 is built from 13 residues. The CDR3 sequence: CASRPWGGNEQYF. CDR3 in DNA: TGTGCCAGCAGACCCTGGGGGGGAAATGAGCAGTACTTC. Complete variable domain (other parts from reference TRBV7-9 and TRBJ2-7): DTGVSQNPRHKITKRGQNVTFRCDPISEHNRLYWYRQTLGQGPEFLTYFQNEAQLEKSRLLSDRFSAERPKGSFSTLEIQRTEQGDSAMYLCASRPWGGNEQYFGPGTRLTVT.

At least ten counts were recorded for this clonotype. The J gene is TRBJ1-1, the V gene TRBV19; a weak D match, TRBD1 (5 bases). Trimming took 9 bases from V and 1 from J, leaving 18 bases between them. Germline lookup yields CDR1 LNHDA and CDR2 SQIVND (reference sequence). The CDR3 length is 15 residues. In DNA form, the CDR3 reads TGTGCCAGCAAAACCATCGACAGCAAGAACACTGAAGCTTTCTTT. It yields the protein CASKTIDSKNTEAFF.

This clonotype was found a few times. The chain links TRBV7-9 to TRBJ2-7; D uncertain. The CDR3 covers 12 residues. From germline, CDR1 is SEHNR and CDR2 FQNEAQ (reference sequence). Trimming took 0 bases from V and 7 from J, leaving 7 bases between them. The DNA for the CDR3 is TGTGCCAGCAGCTTAGCGACCGAGGAGCAGTACTTC. Translation gives CASSLATEEQYF.

This clonotype was seen repeatedly, ten times or more. The chain combines TRBV20-1 with TRBJ2-5; D is undetermined. CDR3 length equals 12 residues. Per the germline V gene, CDR1 is DFQATT and CDR2 is SNEGSKA (reference sequence). CDR3 loop: CSSWTQQETQYF. The DNA for the CDR3 is TGCAGCTCTTGGACGCAGCAAGAGACCCAGTACTTC.

Details on this clonotype: This may stem from a read error, because a much larger clone lies one nucleotide away. The rearrangement links TRBV7-9 to TRBJ1-2, with 9 bases identical to TRBD1. CDR3 size: 14 residues. Germline loops: CDR1 SEHNR, CDR2 FQNEAQ (reference sequence). The CDR3 protein is CASSQVRDRVGYTF. The CDR3 DNA is TGCGCCAGCAGCCAAGTACGGGACAGGGTTGGCTACACCTTC. Supplemented by reference TRBV7-9 and TRBJ1-2, the full variable domain reads DTGVSQNPRHKITKRGQNVTFRCDPISEHNRLYWYRQTLGQGPEFLTYFQNEAQLEKSRLLSDRFSAERPKGSFSTLEIQRTEQGDSAMYLCASSQVRDRVGYTFGSGTRLTVV.

Remarks on this clonotype: A much larger clone differs by one base, so this may be a read error. The chain is built from TRBV10-3 and TRBJ1-6; TRBD1 matches 8 bases. The CDR3 covers 16 residues. The ends lost 10 bases at V and 7 bases at J; junction bases unmatched: 15. Germline lookup yields CDR1 ENHRY and CDR2 SYGVKD. CDR3 DNA sequence: TGTGCCAGCTCCATTTTCGCAGGGGGCAAGAATTCACCCCTCCACTTT. It is translated as CASSIFAGGKNSPLHF.

This clonotype has more than one count but fewer than ten. CDR3 sequence reads: CASSIGGTLYEQYF. The DNA of the CDR3 is TGTGCCAGTAGTATAGGTGGGACATTATACGAGCAGTACTTC. The chain carries TRBV19 and TRBJ2-7; TRBD1 is a possible D gene (6 bases). V was trimmed by 1 base and J by 4 bases, leaving 11 bases between them. The CDR3 runs to 14 residues. Germline CDR1 and CDR2: LNHDA and SQIVND (reference sequence).

Of note for this clonotype: At one end, the junction sequence differs from germline, possibly due to a read error. V and J are TRBV7-9 and TRBJ2-2; D is perhaps TRBD1 (5 bases). The CDR3 runs to 13 residues. CDR1 is SEHNR and CDR2 is FQNEAQ in the germline V gene (reference sequence). The CDR3 bases are TGTGCCTGCAGCCAGGGTTTCACCGGGGAGCTGTTTTTT. It codes for CACSQGFTGELFF. Full variable domain (outside the CDR3, taken from reference TRBV7-9 and TRBJ2-2): DTGVSQNPRHKITKRGQNVTFRCDPISEHNRLYWYRQTLGQGPEFLTYFQNEAQLEKSRLLSDRFSAERPKGSFSTLEIQRTEQGDSAMYLCACSQGFTGELFFGEGSRLTVL.

In its sample, this clonotype was seen a few times. The rearrangement links TRBV11-2 to TRBJ1-1, with D unresolved. CDR3 length equals 15 residues. Per germline, CDR1 SGHAT and CDR2 FQNNGV. V was shortened by 5 bases and J by 1 base, with 14 bases between the two germline ends. The CDR3 spells CASSPKHEGNTEAFF. The CDR3 region has the DNA TGTGCCAGCAGCCCCAAACATGAAGGGAACACTGAAGCTTTCTTT.

This clonotype has only one observation. The chain is built from TRBV15 and TRBJ1-2; the match to TRBD1 covers 7 bases. Germline V gene lookup returns CDR1 LNHNV and CDR2 YYDKDF (reference sequence). Trimming at V came to 3 bases and at J to 0 bases, leaving 7 bases not matched to a gene. The CDR3 runs 16 residues. Written as DNA, the CDR3 is TGTGCCACCAGCAGTAAGGGACAGACTTCTAACTATGGCTACACCTTC. Residues: CATSSKGQTSNYGYTF.

This chain joins TRBV27 and TRBJ2-7; 7 nucleotides line up with TRBD2. The CDR3 is made up of 14 amino acids. J lost 2 bases, V lost 7 bases, and 8 bases had no gene match. CDR1 is MNHEY, CDR2 SMNVEV, per germline (reference sequence). This CDR3 is CASTASSGAYEQYF. The CDR3 nucleotides read TGTGCCAGCACCGCATCTAGCGGTGCCTACGAGCAGTACTTC.

This clonotype was counted ten times or more. The chain carries TRBV7-9 and TRBJ2-7; D is possibly TRBD1 (6 bases). The CDR3 is 11 residues long. V lost 5 bases and J lost 6, with 8 bases in between. The germline gives CDR1 SEHNR, CDR2 FQNEAQ (reference sequence). DNA of the CDR3: TGTGCCAGCAGCCCAGGGGTCGAGCAGTACTTC. This translates into CASSPGVEQYF.

For this clonotype: Since a much larger clone is just one base distant, this may be a read error. The gene calls are TRBV5-5 and TRBJ2-7; D is undetermined. CDR1 is SGHKS, CDR2 YYEKEE, per germline (reference sequence). The CDR3 contains 14 residues. The CDR3, as DNA: TGTGCCAACAGCTTGGACGGAGATGCCTACGAGCAGTACTTC. Translating it yields CANSLDGDAYEQYF.

The chain has TRBV6-5 and TRBJ1-5, with TRBD1 as a possible D gene (5 bases). Germline V CDR1 and CDR2: MNHEY, SVGAGI. Trimming stripped 4 bases from V and 7 bases from J, with 14 bases between. This CDR3 has 14 residues. CDR3 nucleotide sequence: TGTGCCAGCAGTTTATGGTCAGGGAACCAGCCCCAGCATTTT. This gives the protein CASSLWSGNQPQHF.

A word on this clonotype: A much larger clone is a single base away; this may be a read error. The DNA of the CDR3 is TGTGCCAGCACCCCGCACGGGGGGGTGGACACCCAGTACTTC. It is translated as CASTPHGGVDTQYF. The chain employs TRBV12-3 or TRBV12-4 and TRBJ2-5; TRBD2 matches 8 bases. The length of the CDR3 is 14 residues. The V segment lost 7 bases and the J segment 8 bases; nucleotides outside the gene matches: 12.